Listed here are 28 T cell receptor beta chains from one sample, sequenced in a study of vaccination effects on CD4 cells after COVID-19. Profiling relied on immunoSEQ multiplex PCR, and the TCRdb table lists in-frame clones only, not all of them. The sample includes fewer than 30,000 clones, around 71% seen only once; the top ten take about 12%. No antigen is known for these receptors. CD4+ T cells specific for antigen were expanded with viral peptide pools by the ViraFEST assay before sequencing. Cultured cells yielded isolated CD4+ T cells after approximately nine days. Prior SARS-CoV-2 infection was absent in the vaccine recipients, as shown by negative nucleocapsid antibodies. The input for sequencing was CD4+ T cells from PBMCs cultured with HCoV-OC43 spike peptides, taken before COVID-19 vaccination. The sample's subset: HCoV-OC43 spike overlapping peptide pool stimulation. All receptors come from a human donor who received a COVID-19 vaccine.

The V call is TRBV7-9, the J call TRBJ2-1, with D perhaps matching TRBD2 (5 bases). V was pared by 3 bases and J by 5 bases, with 11 bases between. The germline V gene encodes CDR1 SEHNR and CDR2 FQNEAQ (reference sequence). This CDR3 region has 14 residues. CDR3 DNA sequence: TGTGCCAGCAGCTTTCTCGGGGTAAACAATGAGCAGTTCTTC. Protein product: CASSFLGVNNEQFF.

V and J are TRBV19 and TRBJ2-7; tentatively, D is TRBD1 (5 bases). The CDR3 loop spans 16 amino acids. Germline CDR1 is LNHDA and CDR2 is SQIVND (reference sequence). V was cut by 1 base and J by 6 bases, with 19 bases left in between. CDR3 amino acids: CASSIGGRASGREQYF. The CDR3, as DNA: TGTGCCAGTAGTATAGGAGGCAGGGCCTCTGGTCGCGAGCAGTACTTC.

The J gene is TRBJ2-1, the V gene TRBV18, with TRBD2 matching 9 bases. The CDR3 totals 16 residues. Germline CDR1 reads KGHSH; CDR2 reads LQKENI. The V and J ends lost 3 bases and 4 bases, in that order; junction bases with no gene match: 7. The CDR3 DNA is TGTGCCAGCTCACCCCCTCAGCGGGAGGTGTACAATGAGCAGTTCTTC. Its protein product is CASSPPQREVYNEQFF.

This chain's CDR3 is CASSFFTGNYEQYF. In nucleotides, the CDR3 is TGTGCCAGCAGCTTTTTCACAGGGAACTACGAGCAGTACTTC. The chain has TRBV7-9 and TRBJ2-7; D is possibly TRBD1 (6 bases). CDR1 SEHNR and CDR2 FQNEAQ come from the germline V gene (reference sequence). CDR3 size: 14 residues. V was pared by 3 bases and J by 3 bases, with 12 bases between.

The chain links TRBV19 to TRBJ2-7, with TRBD2 matching over 7 bases. Per the germline V gene, CDR1 is LNHDA and CDR2 is SQIVND (reference sequence). V trimming: 4 bases; J trimming: 2 bases; junction bases outside the gene matches: 8. There are 15 residues in the CDR3. The CDR3 is CASSTPPGLPYEQYF. CDR3 sequence (DNA): TGTGCCAGTAGTACCCCACCGGGACTACCCTACGAGCAGTACTTC.

This clone was seen only once. The chain has TRBV7-9 and TRBJ2-5; 7 bases agree with TRBD1. The CDR3 sequence is 15 residues long. CDR1 is SEHNR and CDR2 is FQNEAQ in the germline V gene (reference sequence). V shed 1 base and J 5 bases; nucleotides not matched to a gene: 7. The CDR3, as DNA: TGTGCCAGCAGCTTAGGACAGGGTCTGGGCGAGACCCAGTACTTC. This gives the protein CASSLGQGLGETQYF.

This chain links TRBV3-1 (or the pseudogene TRBV3-2) with TRBJ2-3; 12 bases fit TRBD2. The germline CDR1 and CDR2 sequences are LGHDT and YNNKEL (reference sequence). This CDR3 contains 15 residues. The ends lost 6 bases at V and 6 bases at J; junction bases unmatched: 7. CDR3 sequence: CASSPTSGGSDTQYF. The CDR3 bases are TGTGCCAGCAGTCCGACTAGCGGGGGTTCGGATACGCAGTATTTT.

The chain has TRBV7-9 and TRBJ1-1; tentative D call: TRBD1 (5 bases). Trimming stripped 5 bases from V and 2 bases from J, with 15 bases between. CDR1 SEHNR and CDR2 FQNEAQ come from the germline V gene (reference sequence). The CDR3 is made up of 15 amino acids. In DNA, the CDR3 is TGTGCCAGCAGCACGAAATACAGGAATAACACTGAAGCTTTCTTT. Its translation: CASSTKYRNNTEAFF.

This chain links TRBV3-1 (or the pseudogene TRBV3-2) with TRBJ2-3, with 8 bases lining up with TRBD2. Trimming removed 4 bases from V and 2 bases from J; junction bases left unmatched: 11. The CDR3 loop spans 17 amino acids. Germline V gives CDR1 LGHDT, CDR2 YNNKEL (reference sequence). CDR3 nucleotides: TGTGCCAGCAGCCCGGCAGGGCTAGCGGGTATCACAGATACGCAGTATTTT. Encoded protein: CASSPAGLAGITDTQYF.

The chain carries TRBV11-2 and TRBJ2-3, with 10 bases that match TRBD2. Losses at the gene ends were 5 bases for V and 6 bases for J; bases not matched to a gene: 11. Germline V gene sequence: CDR1 SGHAT, CDR2 FQNNGV. The CDR3 has 16 amino acids. The CDR3 is CASSPTLAGAPDTQYF. The CDR3 nucleotides are TGTGCCAGCAGCCCAACCCTAGCGGGAGCACCCGATACGCAGTATTTT. The entire variable domain, with the rest obtained from reference TRBV11-2 and TRBJ2-3, is as follows: EAGVAQSPRYKIIEKRQSVAFWCNPISGHATLYWYQQILGQGPKLLIQFQNNGVVDDSQLPKDRFSAERLKGVDSTLKIQPAKLEDSAVYLCASSPTLAGAPDTQYFGPGTRLTVL.

The chain has TRBV6-5 and TRBJ2-7; the D is unclear. Trimming stripped 4 bases from V and 4 bases from J, with 8 bases between. Germline assignment: CDR1 MNHEY and CDR2 SVGAGI. The CDR3 contains 12 residues. The CDR3 sequence: CASSSMGYEQYF. In DNA, the CDR3 is TGTGCCAGCAGTTCTATGGGGTACGAGCAGTACTTC.

This sequence joins TRBV19 and TRBJ1-4; a possible D gene is TRBD1 (6 bases). The V and J ends lost 3 bases and 7 bases respectively, with 15 bases between them. Looked up from germline, CDR1 is LNHDA and CDR2 is SQIVND (reference sequence). The CDR3 runs to 15 residues. The CDR3 DNA reads as TGTGCCAGTAGTATGGACTGGGGGGCGATTGAAAAACTGTTTTTT. This encodes CASSMDWGAIEKLFF.

V is TRBV27 and J is TRBJ1-6; D not certain. The CDR3 runs 14 residues. V dropped 6 bases and J dropped 5 bases, with 11 bases sitting between them. Germline-derived CDR1 and CDR2 are MNHEY and SMNVEV (reference sequence). The CDR3: CASRFWSDNSPLHF. CDR3 nucleotides: TGTGCCAGCAGGTTCTGGAGTGATAATTCACCCCTCCACTTT.

The table lists this clone with a few counts. The rearrangement uses TRBV27 and TRBJ1-6; maybe TRBD1 (5 bases). The CDR3 contains 17 residues. The germline gives CDR1 MNHEY, CDR2 SMNVEV (reference sequence). V was pared by 5 bases and J by 10 bases, with 24 bases between. The CDR3 loop reads CASSLLPPSGRESPLHF. The DNA of the CDR3 is TGTGCCAGCAGTCTCCTTCCCCCCTCGGGACGAGAATCACCCCTCCACTTT.

The chain has TRBV11-2 and TRBJ2-1; unclear D gene. Germline CDR1 SGHAT, CDR2 FQNNGV. Trimming left V 0 bases short and J 6 bases short, with 12 bases between. This CDR3 is 15 amino acids long. This chain's CDR3 is CASSLDLRQFNEQFF. CDR3 in DNA: TGTGCCAGCAGCTTAGACCTCCGGCAGTTCAATGAGCAGTTCTTC.

This sequence joins TRBV24-1 and TRBJ1-3, with D unclear. CDR3 length: 15 amino acids. Trimming pared 3 bases from V and 0 bases from J, leaving 8 bases between. Germline V CDR1 and CDR2: KGHDR, SFDVKD. Here the CDR3 reads CATSDATGSGNTIYF. The CDR3 nucleotides read TGTGCCACCAGTGATGCGACTGGCTCTGGAAACACCATATATTTT.

The V gene is TRBV18, the J gene TRBJ1-6; tentative D call: TRBD1 (5 bases). The germline CDR1 and CDR2 sequences are KGHSH and LQKENI. This CDR3 contains 15 residues. Trimming stripped 3 bases from V and 10 bases from J, with 16 bases between. CDR3 DNA sequence: TGTGCCAGCTCACCCAATCCCCCAGGGTCCTCACCCCTCCACTTT. Translation gives CASSPNPPGSSPLHF.

This clone came up once. V and J are TRBV30 and TRBJ2-7; D remains unclear. CDR3 length: 11 amino acids. Germline loops: CDR1 GTSNPN, CDR2 SVGIG (reference sequence). The V end lost 0 bases, the J end lost 4 bases, and 4 bases lay between the germline ends. The CDR3 spells CAWSVRYEQYF. CDR3 DNA: TGTGCCTGGAGTGTACGTTACGAGCAGTACTTC.

This clone was observed a few times. The CDR3 sequence is CASSPVLRGNTIYF. CDR3 bases: TGTGCCAGCAGCCCAGTCCTACGAGGAAACACCATATATTTT. This chain uses TRBV3-1 (or the pseudogene TRBV3-2) with TRBJ1-3, with D unresolved. Trimming cost V 4 bases and J 4 bases, with 11 bases left between them. CDR3 length equals 14 residues. Germline CDR1 LGHDT, CDR2 YNNKEL (reference sequence).

V usage is TRBV10-2 and J usage is TRBJ2-7, with D perhaps being TRBD1 or TRBD2 (6 bases each). The CDR3 has 15 amino acids. The V gene's germline CDR1 is WSHSY and CDR2 SAAADI. V lost 7 bases and J 9 bases, leaving 25 bases between the germline ends. The CDR3 here is CASTPTGGESAAQYF. Here the CDR3 DNA reads TGCGCCAGCACTCCGACAGGAGGGGAGTCCGCGGCGCAGTACTTC.

This clone was seen only a few times. V gene TRBV19 combines with J gene TRBJ1-2; D remains unclear. V shed 5 bases and J shed 5 bases, with 27 bases lying between them. Germline V CDR1 and CDR2: LNHDA, SQIVND (reference sequence). The CDR3 extends over 18 amino acids. The CDR3 loop reads CASSSNRLTEPTHYGYTF. In DNA, the CDR3 is TGTGCCAGTAGTTCCAACAGACTCACAGAGCCTACTCATTATGGCTACACCTTC.

The chain couples TRBV5-8 to TRBJ2-3; 7 positions match TRBD2. Looked up from germline, CDR1 is SGHTS and CDR2 is YDEGEE. This CDR3 is built from 16 residues. Trimming took 0 bases from V and 1 from J; bases not matched to a gene: 5. The CDR3 reads CASSLAVLAGTDTQYF. The CDR3 coding sequence is TGTGCCAGCAGCTTGGCGGTTCTAGCGGGCACAGATACGCAGTATTTT.

The chain uses TRBV7-9 and TRBJ2-3; D unresolved. CDR1 and CDR2 (germline): SEHNR, FQNEAQ (reference sequence). CDR3 length: 14 residues. The V gene lost 5 bases and the J gene lost 0 bases, with 9 bases spanning the gap. CDR3 region: CASSPRPSTDTQYF. The CDR3 DNA reads as TGTGCCAGCAGCCCGCGGCCTAGCACAGATACGCAGTATTTT.

J is TRBJ2-1 and V is TRBV19, with 8 bases identical to TRBD2. CDR1 and CDR2 (germline): LNHDA, SQIVND (reference sequence). The CDR3 consists of 14 residues. The trim removed 7 bases at V and 2 bases at J, leaving 4 bases unmatched. In DNA form, the CDR3 reads TGTGCCAGTAAGGAGCGGGGGCCCTACAATGAGCAGTTCTTC. Its translation is CASKERGPYNEQFF.

A single count supports this clone. The CDR3 bases are TGTGCCAGCAGTTCTTTGACAGACAAGCGTATTTCAGGACTGTTTTTT. It yields the protein CASSSLTDKRISGLFF. The chain has TRBV27 and TRBJ1-4, with D tentatively TRBD1 (5 bases). V gave up 4 bases and J gave up 13 bases, with 25 bases separating them. CDR1 and CDR2 from the germline V gene are MNHEY and SMNVEV (reference sequence). The CDR3 has 16 amino acids.

V is TRBV5-1 and J is TRBJ2-1, with 7 bases aligning to TRBD2. The V gene's germline CDR1 is SGHRS and CDR2 YFSETQ. The CDR3 has 15 residues. V lost 3 bases to trimming and J lost 3 bases; unmatched junction nucleotides: 6. The CDR3, as DNA: TGCGCCAGCAGCTCCCGACTAGCTGACTACAATGAGCAGTTCTTC. It is translated as CASSSRLADYNEQFF.

The V call is TRBV10-3, the J call TRBJ2-3; no firm D call. The CDR3 is 15 amino acids. Germline lookup yields CDR1 ENHRY and CDR2 SYGVKD. Trimming left V 0 bases short and J 0 bases short, with 7 bases between. CDR3 sequence reads: CAISESGVSTDTQYF. The CDR3 DNA follows: TGTGCCATCAGTGAGTCAGGAGTTAGCACAGATACGCAGTATTTT.

The chain recombines TRBV19 with TRBJ1-2, with D possibly TRBD1 on 6 matching bases. CDR1 is LNHDA and CDR2 is SQIVND in the germline V gene (reference sequence). Trimming cost V 8 bases and J 6 bases, with 22 bases left between them. The CDR3 has 15 amino acids. As DNA, the CDR3 is TGTGCCAGTCACACCCCCGGACAGCTAAGGAATGGCTACACCTTC. Translated, it gives CASHTPGQLRNGYTF.